This T cell receptor (beta chain) came from a study of T cells in localized non-small cell lung cancer. CDR1 is GTSNPN, CDR2 SVGIG, per germline (reference sequence). Trimming took off 4 bases at V and 0 bases at J, with 4 bases between the two ends. The CDR3 sequence is 12 residues long. Comments on this clone: The antigen is not known.

Study-wide points: Sequencing, confined to only one tumor region, leaves heterogeneity possible.

TCRdb's table, derived via immunoSEQ multiplex PCR, lists solely in-frame clones and lacks some. The sample consists of some 80,000 clones, about 83% of them appearing once. V usage is TRBV30 and J usage is TRBJ1-3; no clear D gene. The TCR originated in a man aged 35 to 70 with stage I lung adenocarcinoma. The material sequenced was peripheral blood, taken before any cancer treatment. The CDR3 coding sequence is TGTGCCTGGACCCCCTCTGGAAACACCATATATTTT. Translation gives CAWTPSGNTIYF.